Listed below are T cell receptor beta chains from one sample, sequenced in a study of CD8 T cells in Susac syndrome. MiXCR, run by TCRdb on the immunoSEQ multiplex PCR reads, gives a single entry per CDR3 protein. The sample has approximately 230,000 distinct CDR3 sequences, roughly 93% seen once; the top ten hold around 0.072%. The sample comprised CD4+ T cells from PBMCs. The origin of the receptors is a human donor with multiple sclerosis. The CDR3 runs from the conserved cysteine through the conserved F or W. D genes are given only for firm matches. Size values are once, few and many counts, or a class for expanded clones, and some rows have none.

TRBV6-5	-	-	TRBJ2-2	TGTGCCGGCAGTCCCGTTTTCCTAGGAAACGGGGAGCTGTTTTTT	CAGSPVFLGNGELFF
TRBV24-1	-	once	TRBJ2-3	TGTGCCACCGAATTGGGCAGGGGACGGGATACGCAGTATTTT	CATELGRGRDTQYF
TRBV29-1	TRBD1	-	TRBJ1-2	TGCAGCACCGAGACAGGGCGGGGTTATGGCTACACCTTC	CSTETGRGYGYTF
TRBV29-1	TRBD1	-	TRBJ1-1	TGCAGCGTTGTCGTGGGACAGGGCATTGTTGAAGCTTTCTTT	CSVVVGQGIVEAFF
TRBV2	TRBD1	-	TRBJ1-1	TGTGCCAGCAGCCACGGACAGGGGTTGGTTGGGCGGGACACTGAAGCTTTCTTT	CASSHGQGLVGRDTEAFF
TRBV3-1	TRBD2	-	TRBJ2-3	TGTGCCAGCAGCCAAGATACGACTAGCGTCCCAGATACGCAGTATTTT	CASSQDTTSVPDTQYF
TRBV11-1	-	-	TRBJ1-1	TGTGCCAGCAGCCGGGGGGGTGCTGAAGCTTTCTTT	CASSRGGAEAFF
TRBV3-1	-	-	TRBJ2-5	TGTGCCAGCAGCCAAGTTGCCATCCAAGAGACCCAGTACTTC	CASSQVAIQETQYF
TRBV20-1	TRBD1	-	TRBJ1-4	TGCAGTGCTCGCCGGGACAGGGGTCTCGGAACTAATGAAAAACTGTTTTTT	CSARRDRGLGTNEKLFF
TRBV3-1	-	-	TRBJ1-2	TGTGCCAGCAGCTCGGCTGGGGAAAGTGGCTACACCTTC	CASSSAGESGYTF
TRBV4-1	TRBD2	-	TRBJ2-5	TGCGCCAGCAGCCCGCGACTAGCTAGGGAGGAGACCCAGTACTTC	CASSPRLAREETQYF
TRBV5-6	-	-	TRBJ2-7	TGTGCCAGCAGCTTGGCAAAACAAGTTTCCTACGAGCAGTACTTC	CASSLAKQVSYEQYF
TRBV30	-	-	TRBJ1-6	TGTGCCTGGAGTTTTCCAGGGTCCGGCATTAATTCCCCCCTCCACTTT	CAWSFPGSGINSPLHF
TRBV6-1	-	-	TRBJ2-6	TGTGCCAGCAGTCCGGGCAGGCCTGGGGCCAACGTCCTGACTTTC	CASSPGRPGANVLTF
TRBV24-1	-	-	TRBJ2-2	TGTGCCACCAGTATCGGCACCGGGGAGCTGTTTTTT	CATSIGTGELFF
TRBV28	TRBD2	-	TRBJ2-7	TGTGCCAGCACCGGAGGACTAGCTTTCGAGCAGTACTTC	CASTGGLAFEQYF
TRBV5-6	-	-	TRBJ2-5	TGTGCCAGCAGCTTGAGGATCAGGTGGAGGGCCCAAGAGACCCAGTACTTC	CASSLRIRWRAQETQYF
TRBV3-1	-	-	TRBJ1-6	TGTGCCAGCAGCCAGGTTGACAGTCGAAATTCACCCCTCCACTTT	CASSQVDSRNSPLHF
TRBV9	-	-	TRBJ1-6	TGTGCCAGCAGCGTAACGGGTAATTCACCCCTCCACTTT	CASSVTGNSPLHF
TRBV3-1	-	-	TRBJ2-7	TGTGCCAGCAGCCAAGTGGACAGCTACGAGCAGTACTTC	CASSQVDSYEQYF
TRBV3-1	TRBD2	-	TRBJ2-3	TGTGCCAGCAGCCTTCGGACTAGCGGGGGCTCAGATACGCAGTATTTT	CASSLRTSGGSDTQYF
TRBV14	-	-	TRBJ2-3	TGTGCCAGCAGCCAAGATCGTTCGGGGCACACAGATACGCAGTATTTT	CASSQDRSGHTDTQYF
TRBV29-1	TRBD1	-	TRBJ2-6	TGCAGCGTAGATACACAGGGGTCGGGGGCCAACGTCCTGACTTTC	CSVDTQGSGANVLTF
TRBV29-1	TRBD2	few	TRBJ2-3	TGCGGGGCGGGAGCGGGGGGCACAGATACGCAGTATTTT	CGAGAGGTDTQYF
TRBV18	TRBD2	-	TRBJ2-3	TGTGCCAGCTCAACGCTAGCGGGAGGGCCATCAGATACGCAGTATTTT	CASSTLAGGPSDTQYF
TRBV25-1	-	-	TRBJ1-5	TGTGCCAGCAGTGAGTCTTCCACGGGACATCCCAATCAGCCCCAGCATTTT	CASSESSTGHPNQPQHF
TRBV20-1	-	-	TRBJ1-1	TGCAGTGCTAGTGATGGGGGGCATGCTTTCTTT	CSASDGGHAFF
TRBV6-6	-	-	TRBJ2-3	TGTGCCACCTTAAACCGGGACTCTTGGGGAGATACGCAGTATTTT	CATLNRDSWGDTQYF
TRBV12-3/TRBV12-4	-	-	TRBJ1-1	TGTGCCAGCAGGCGCGATCTCTCTAGCGCTGAAGCTTTCTTT	CASRRDLSSAEAFF
TRBV5-1	TRBD1	-	TRBJ2-2	TGCGCCAGCAGCTTGGGGGACAGGGGCAACACCGGGGAGCTGTTTTTT	CASSLGDRGNTGELFF
TRBV27	-	-	TRBJ1-4	TGTGCCAGCAGTCGCCTACCCGGCGAAAAACTGTTTTTT	CASSRLPGEKLFF
TRBV12-3/TRBV12-4	TRBD1	-	TRBJ2-7	TGTGCCAGCAGTACGACAGGGCACTTATCCTTC	CASSTTGHLSF
TRBV7-9	TRBD2	-	TRBJ2-5	TGTGCCAGCAGCTTCTATTCTATTAGCGGGGGACAAGAGACCCAGTACTTC	CASSFYSISGGQETQYF
TRBV27	-	-	TRBJ2-2	TGTGCCAGCAGCCTGCTAGCGTCCGGGGAGCTGTTTTTT	CASSLLASGELFF
TRBV4-1	-	-	TRBJ2-3	TGCGCCAGCAGCCAGGACCGGATGACAGATACGCAGTATTTT	CASSQDRMTDTQYF
TRBV10-3	TRBD1	-	TRBJ1-5	TGTGCCATCAGTGGAGGGGGACAGGGGGGACAGCCCCAGCATTTT	CAISGGGQGGQPQHF
TRBV5-4	TRBD1	-	TRBJ1-1	TGTGCCAGCAGCCGACCCCGACAGGGAACCGTCACTGAAGCTTTCTTT	CASSRPRQGTVTEAFF
TRBV3-1	TRBD1	-	TRBJ1-1	TGTGCCAGCAGCCCCCCGGGACAGGGAAGAACTGAAGCTTTCTTT	CASSPPGQGRTEAFF
TRBV11-2	TRBD2	-	TRBJ2-1	TGTGCCAGCAGCTTGGGTGCGGGGGGGCCGGGTGAGCAGTTCTTC	CASSLGAGGPGEQFF
TRBV6-6	TRBD2	few	TRBJ2-5	TGTGCCAGCAGTTACCGGGGGGGGCAAGAGACCCAGTACTTC	CASSYRGGQETQYF
TRBV6-1	-	-	TRBJ2-5	TGTGCCAGCAGTGAATACCTTGCGGAACAAGAGACCCAGTACTTC	CASSEYLAEQETQYF
TRBV5-4	TRBD1	-	TRBJ1-2	TGTGCCAGCAGCTATGACAGGGCGCCGTCCTACACCTTC	CASSYDRAPSYTF
TRBV24-1	-	-	TRBJ2-2	TGTGCCACCAGTGATTGGGGGAGGACCGGGGAGCTGTTTTTT	CATSDWGRTGELFF
TRBV12-3/TRBV12-4	TRBD1	-	TRBJ1-3	TGTGCCAGCAGTCAACAGGGGGGAGGAAACACCATATATTTT	CASSQQGGGNTIYF
TRBV6-2/TRBV6-3	-	-	TRBJ2-5	TGTGCCAGCAGTACCCCTTCACCCGGGCAAGAGACCCAGTACTTC	CASSTPSPGQETQYF
TRBV12-3/TRBV12-4	-	-	TRBJ1-5	TGTGCCAGCAGTTTAGTGGGACACCAATCGGAGCCCCAGCATTTT	CASSLVGHQSEPQHF
TRBV29-1	-	-	TRBJ2-1	TGCAGCGTTGAGGGGCCGCCGAACAATGAGCAGTTCTTC	CSVEGPPNNEQFF
TRBV5-1	TRBD1	once	TRBJ1-4	TGCGCCAGCAGCCTGGGACAGCTTGCAACTAATGAAAAACTGTTTTTT	CASSLGQLATNEKLFF